Below are 24 T cell receptor beta chains sequenced from a single sample in a study of cytomegalovirus exposure and HLA in healthy donors. PCR amplification relied on 60 Vbeta primers (plus 13 Jbeta primers). Sequencing used immunoSEQ multiplex PCR; TCRdb keeps in-frame clones, though not all of them. The table shows 150,000 or so clones, with around 77% occurring only once. Sequenced material: PBMCs. These receptors all stem from a woman in her twenties or thirties in good health and CMV-seronegative.

The rearrangement uses TRBV19 and TRBJ1-5; TRBD1 is a possible D gene (5 bases). Germline lookup yields CDR1 LNHDA and CDR2 SQIVND (reference sequence). The CDR3 consists of 13 residues. Trimming left V 8 bases short and J 3 bases short, with 11 bases between. For the CDR3, the DNA is TGTGCCAGTTCGGCAGGGATCAATCAGCCCCAGCATTTT. Translated, it gives CASSAGINQPQHF.

V usage is TRBV30 and J usage is TRBJ2-5; the match to TRBD2 covers 9 bases. The J call could be wrong; TRBJ2-7 is a better fit for the DNA end. Germline values: CDR1 GTSNPN, CDR2 SVGIG (reference sequence). The CDR3 length is 15 residues. CDR3 protein: CAWSVASGRSYEQYF. CDR3 bases: TGTGCCTGGAGTGTGGCGAGCGGGAGGTCCTACGAGCAGTACTTC.

The chain links TRBV5-6 to TRBJ2-1, with D perhaps TRBD1 (5 bases). The V end was cut by 2 bases, the J end by 4 bases, with 13 bases between. This CDR3 contains 15 residues. Germline CDR1 and CDR2: SGHDT and YYEEEE. CDR3 in amino acids: CASSLGQGAYNEQFF. As DNA, the CDR3 is TGTGCCAGCAGCTTAGGGCAGGGTGCGTACAATGAGCAGTTCTTC.

The chain has TRBV27 and TRBJ2-7, with 13 nucleotides matching TRBD2. Germline V gives CDR1 MNHEY, CDR2 SMNVEV (reference sequence). The CDR3 has 17 amino acids. Trimming took 6 bases from V and 2 from J; bases not matched to a gene: 10. The CDR3 spells CASSLGRTSGGPYEQYF. The CDR3 nucleotides are TGTGCCAGCAGCCTAGGTAGGACTAGCGGGGGCCCCTACGAGCAGTACTTC.

The V call is TRBV19, the J call TRBJ2-7; a weak D match, TRBD2 (7 bases). Trimming cost V 6 bases and J 2 bases, with 17 bases left between them. Germline V gene lookup returns CDR1 LNHDA and CDR2 SQIVND (reference sequence). The CDR3 sequence is 15 residues long. The DNA of the CDR3 is TGTGCCAGTAGCCCCGTAGGGAGGGGGGCCTACGAGCAGTACTTC. Translated: CASSPVGRGAYEQYF.

The chain joins TRBV4-1 to TRBJ2-2; TRBD1 agrees at 10 bases. V was pared by 4 bases and J by 4 bases, with 12 bases of the junction left unmatched. CDR3 size: 18 residues. CDR1 is MGHRA, CDR2 YSYEKL, per germline. In DNA form, the CDR3 reads TGCGCCAGCAGCCCCAGCCCCGGGACAGGGGTTCTCACCGGGGAGCTGTTTTTT. Its protein product is CASSPSPGTGVLTGELFF.

This rearrangement joins TRBV15 to TRBJ2-3; 9 bases are shared with TRBD2. V lost 2 bases and J lost 3; bases outside the gene matches: 12. The CDR3 is 18 residues long. Germline CDR1 and CDR2: LNHNV and YYDKDF (reference sequence). For the CDR3, the DNA is TGTGCCACCAGCAGACATCAGGCTTTAGCGGGGGTGACAGATACGCAGTATTTT. It encodes CATSRHQALAGVTDTQYF. Complete variable domain (other parts from reference TRBV15 and TRBJ2-3): DAMVIQNPRYQVTQFGKPVTLSCSQTLNHNVMYWYQQKSSQAPKLLFHYYDKDFNNEADTPDNFQSRRPNTSFCFLDIRSPGLGDTAMYLCATSRHQALAGVTDTQYFGPGTRLTVL.

This chain uses TRBV25-1 with TRBJ1-2, with unresolved D. This CDR3 contains 14 residues. Germline loops: CDR1 MGHDK, CDR2 SYGVNS. V was cut by 4 bases and J by 1 base, with 10 bases left in between. CDR3 region: CASSGGGLNYGYTF. The CDR3 DNA is TGTGCCAGCAGTGGAGGTGGTCTTAACTATGGCTACACCTTC.

V and J are TRBV5-6 and TRBJ1-1, with no clear D. The CDR3 is made up of 13 amino acids. V lost 1 base, J lost 0 bases, and 4 bases lay in between. Germline V CDR1 and CDR2: SGHDT, YYEEEE. CDR3 protein: CASSLYLNTEAFF. CDR3 DNA sequence: TGTGCCAGCAGCTTGTATCTGAACACTGAAGCTTTCTTT.

This clone occurred a few times. CDR3 nucleotide sequence: TGTGCCAGCCGGGACTACAATTACGAGCAGTACTTC. Encoded protein: CASRDYNYEQYF. The chain carries TRBV6-5 and TRBJ2-7; 7 positions agree with TRBD2. The CDR3 runs 12 residues. The germline V gene encodes CDR1 MNHEY and CDR2 SVGAGI. V dropped 8 bases and J dropped 4; count of bases not matched to a gene: 5.

This clone appeared a single time. The chain recombines TRBV6-1 with TRBJ2-7, with TRBD2 identical over 13 bases. CDR1 is MNHNS and CDR2 is SASEGT in the germline V gene. V lost 6 bases to trimming and J lost 2 bases; unmatched junction nucleotides: 4. CDR3 size: 15 residues. This CDR3 reads CASRELAGGPYEQYF. For the CDR3, the DNA is TGTGCCAGCAGAGAACTAGCGGGAGGGCCCTACGAGCAGTACTTC.

This clone has more than one count but fewer than ten. The chain recombines TRBV19 with TRBJ1-5; TRBD1 is a possible D gene (6 bases). The CDR3 contains 16 residues. The V gene's germline CDR1 is LNHDA and CDR2 SQIVND (reference sequence). V lost 8 bases and J 4 bases, leaving 21 bases between the germline ends. CDR3 DNA sequence: TGTGCCAGTCTTGGTGGGAGGGGGGACAAGAATCAGCCCCAGCATTTT. The encoded protein is CASLGGRGDKNQPQHF.

The chain recombines TRBV7-6 with TRBJ2-7; TRBD1 aligns across 12 bases. Germline assignment: CDR1 SGHVS and CDR2 FNYEAQ. The CDR3 length is 14 residues. V lost 5 bases and J lost 5; bases outside the gene matches: 4. CDR3 nucleotides: TGTGCCAGCAGCCACGGGACAGGGGGCCACGAGCAGTACTTC. Translation gives CASSHGTGGHEQYF.

This clone came up once. V is TRBV27 and J is TRBJ2-7; D remains ambiguous. The CDR3 spans 13 residues. Looked up from germline, CDR1 is MNHEY and CDR2 is SMNVEV (reference sequence). Trimming pared 9 bases from V and 1 base from J, leaving 13 bases between. For the CDR3, the DNA is TGTGCCAGTATGAAGACACATTCCTACGAGCAGTACTTC. Translated: CASMKTHSYEQYF.

The rearrangement joins TRBV5-1 to TRBJ2-5, with 9 bases fitting TRBD2. This CDR3 has 14 residues. V trimming: 6 bases; J trimming: 0 bases; junction bases outside the gene matches: 3. Germline loops: CDR1 SGHRS, CDR2 YFSETQ. CDR3 coding DNA: TGCGCCAGCAAGACTAGCGGATACCAAGAGACCCAGTACTTC. Its protein product is CASKTSGYQETQYF.

The chain uses TRBV5-4 and TRBJ1-1; no clear D gene. With 1 base removed from V and 1 base from J, the gap between germline ends came to 11 bases. The CDR3 is 15 residues long. CDR1 and CDR2 (germline): SGHNT, YYREEE (reference sequence). In nucleotides, the CDR3 is TGTGCCAGCAGCTTGACCACGGGGTGGAACACTGAAGCTTTCTTT. It codes for CASSLTTGWNTEAFF.

The sample holds a few counts of this clone. The chain recombines TRBV19 with TRBJ1-2, with 7 bases aligning to TRBD1. Germline V gene sequence: CDR1 LNHDA, CDR2 SQIVND (reference sequence). The CDR3 has 17 amino acids. V lost 0 bases and J lost 6; bases outside the gene matches: 13. Here the CDR3 reads CASSIDPGQILRHGYTF. CDR3 DNA: TGTGCCAGTAGTATAGACCCGGGACAGATCCTTCGGCATGGCTACACCTTC.

A single count supports this clone. The identical CDR3 is also encoded by other nucleotide sequences in the sample. The chain joins TRBV5-1 to TRBJ1-1; D is ambiguous. V was pared by 4 bases and J by 5 bases, with 12 bases between. Germline CDR1 is SGHRS and CDR2 is YFSETQ. The CDR3 is 13 residues long. The CDR3: CASSKGEGTEAFF. For the CDR3, the DNA is TGCGCCAGCAGCAAGGGTGAGGGTACTGAAGCTTTCTTT.

The chain couples TRBV10-3 to TRBJ2-5, with a tentative D call TRBD2 (6 bases). The CDR3 runs to 17 residues. The V gene lost 0 bases and the J gene lost 1 base, with 15 bases spanning the gap. Germline V gene lookup returns CDR1 ENHRY and CDR2 SYGVKD. The CDR3 loop reads CAISESRGSLIQETQYF. CDR3 nucleotides: TGTGCCATCAGTGAGTCGCGGGGTAGCCTGATCCAAGAGACCCAGTACTTC.

The V and J genes are TRBV7-3 and TRBJ2-2; D unresolved. Germline V gene sequence: CDR1 SGHTA, CDR2 FQGTGA. The CDR3 is 14 residues long. Between the trimmed V and J ends, which lost 8 bases and 8 bases, there was a span of 18 bases. The CDR3 loop reads CASSPGGARGELFF. The CDR3 nucleotides read TGTGCCAGCTCCCCCGGTGGAGCGAGAGGGGAGCTGTTTTTT.

V usage is TRBV7-3 and J usage is TRBJ2-7; 7 nucleotides align to TRBD2. J gave up 3 bases and V 3 bases, and 2 bases lay outside the gene matches. In germline, CDR1 is SGHTA, CDR2 FQGTGA. CDR3 length: 13 amino acids. The CDR3 reads CASSFERDYEQYF. CDR3 bases: TGTGCCAGCAGCTTCGAGCGGGACTACGAGCAGTACTTC.

The chain joins TRBV13 to TRBJ2-6, with D uncertain. The V gene lost 5 bases and the J gene lost 0 bases, with 8 bases spanning the gap. This CDR3 spans 15 amino acids. CDR1 PRHDT and CDR2 FYEKMQ come from the germline V gene (reference sequence). Here the CDR3 DNA reads TGTGCCAGCAGCCGTAAAAACTCTGGGGCCAACGTCCTGACTTTC. It encodes CASSRKNSGANVLTF.

The rearrangement links TRBV5-4 to TRBJ2-1, with D tentatively TRBD2 (6 bases). The CDR3 is 16 residues long. CDR1 is SGHNT and CDR2 is YYREEE in the germline V gene (reference sequence). The V end lost 4 bases, the J end lost 8 bases, and 22 bases lay between the germline ends. Here the CDR3 reads CASSLPGGARGHEQFF. CDR3 DNA: TGTGCCAGCAGCCTCCCTGGAGGGGCGCGAGGCCATGAGCAGTTCTTC.

J is TRBJ1-5 and V is TRBV27, with 7 bases fitting TRBD1. Germline V gene lookup returns CDR1 MNHEY and CDR2 SMNVEV (reference sequence). CDR3 length equals 15 residues. V was pared by 5 bases and J by 1 base, with 5 bases of the junction left unmatched. The CDR3 nucleotides are TGTGCCAGCAGTCCGGGACAGAGAAGCAATCAGCCCCAGCATTTT. It codes for CASSPGQRSNQPQHF.